This is a list of T cell receptor beta chains from one sample in a study. A single record per CDR3 protein comes from TCRdb applying MiXCR to the 5' RACE reads. The sample lists roughly 11,000 distinct CDR3 sequences, roughly a quarter seen once, with approximately 3.2% in the top ten. The sample comprised Tregs sorted from a lymph node. Source of these receptors: a female donor with breast cancer. Each CDR3 is given with its conserved first and last residue. Each record gives: clone size, J gene, D gene, V gene, CDR3 protein, CDR3 DNA. D genes are given only for firm matches. Clone size is not always given. Where it is, it says once, few, many or a class for expanded clones.

many | TRBJ1-2 | NA | TRBV9 | CASSPLGQGYNYGYTF | TGTGCCAGCAGCCCTTTAGGGCAGGGCTATAACTATGGCTACACCTTC
medium-sized | TRBJ1-1 | NA | TRBV6-1 | CATPVQSEAFF | TGTGCCACCCCGGTCCAGAGTGAAGCTTTCTTT
once | TRBJ1-1 | NA | TRBV18 | CASSPRTGPGVTEAFF | TGTGCCAGCTCACCAAGGACGGGGCCTGGGGTCACTGAAGCTTTCTTT
many | TRBJ2-7 | NA | TRBV7-8 | CASSLVDYEQYF | TGTGCCAGCAGCTTAGTTGACTACGAGCAGTACTTC
many | TRBJ1-5 | TRBD1 | TRBV9 | CASSVGQGDQPQHF | TGTGCCAGCAGCGTAGGACAGGGGGATCAGCCCCAGCATTTT
many | TRBJ2-1 | NA | TRBV5-1 | CASSTARPGVGYNEQFF | TGCGCCAGCAGCACTGCCCGCCCAGGGGTGGGGTACAATGAGCAGTTCTTC
few | TRBJ2-7 | TRBD1 | TRBV14 | CASSQWGQGSYEQYF | TGTGCCAGCAGCCAATGGGGACAGGGGTCCTACGAGCAGTACTTC
medium-sized | TRBJ1-5 | TRBD1 | TRBV2 | CASRNTGGAWQPQHF | TGTGCCAGCAGGAATACAGGGGGCGCGTGGCAGCCCCAGCATTTT
few | TRBJ2-7 | TRBD1 | TRBV6-1 | CASTAGQGSSYEQYF | TGTGCCAGCACCGCGGGACAGGGAAGCTCCTACGAGCAGTACTTC
once | TRBJ2-1 | NA | TRBV29-1 | CSARSGGGSYNEQFF | TGCAGCGCGAGGTCGGGCGGTGGCTCCTACAATGAGCAGTTCTTC
NA | TRBJ2-3 | NA | TRBV29-1 | CSVENRASTDTQYF | TGCAGCGTTGAGAACAGGGCTAGCACAGATACGCAGTATTTT
few | TRBJ2-3 | TRBD2 | TRBV20-1 | CSARRLARTDTQYF | TGCAGTGCTAGGAGACTAGCGCGAACAGATACGCAGTATTTT
few | TRBJ2-1 | TRBD2 | TRBV4-2 | CASSQATSGSYNEQFF | TGTGCCAGCAGCCAGGCAACTAGCGGGAGTTACAATGAGCAGTTCTTC
NA | TRBJ2-1 | TRBD2 | TRBV7-9 | CASSLPALAGSRNEQFF | TGTGCCAGCAGCTTACCAGCCCTAGCGGGGTCCCGCAATGAGCAGTTCTTC
few | TRBJ2-3 | TRBD1 | TRBV10-2 | CASGDRAGTDTQYF | TGCGCCAGCGGGGACAGGGCGGGAACAGATACGCAGTATTTT
NA | TRBJ2-2 | TRBD2 | TRBV5-1 | CATPTSGPNTGELFF | TGCGCCACACCGACTAGCGGACCGAACACCGGGGAGCTGTTTTTT
medium-sized | TRBJ1-2 | NA | TRBV20-1 | CSASPGYGYTF | TGCAGTGCTAGCCCGGGTTATGGCTACACCTTC
few | TRBJ2-1 | TRBD2 | TRBV20-1 | CSAMGLAAWNEQFF | TGCAGTGCTATGGGACTAGCGGCATGGAATGAGCAGTTCTTC
few | TRBJ2-3 | NA | TRBV7-9 | CASSLEADTQYF | TGTGCCAGCAGCTTAGAAGCTGATACGCAGTATTTT
many | TRBJ2-1 | NA | TRBV11-3 | CASSTRAGLMFF | TGTGCCAGCAGCACGAGGGCGGGACTGATGTTCTTC
few | TRBJ2-2 | NA | TRBV19 | CASSIIRGRTGELFF | TGTGCCAGTAGTATAATCCGGGGACGCACAGGGGAGCTGTTTTTT
NA | TRBJ1-5 | NA | TRBV20-1 | CSARGESGAGNQPQHF | TGCAGTGCTAGAGGGGAGTCCGGGGCTGGCAATCAGCCCCAGCATTTT
few | TRBJ2-1 | NA | TRBV6-1 | CASSDGRGFQGEQFF | TGTGCCAGCAGTGACGGCCGGGGCTTCCAGGGGGAGCAGTTCTTC
many | TRBJ1-4 | NA | TRBV6-5 | CASSTLGTDEKLFF | TGTGCCAGCAGTACCTTGGGCACCGACGAAAAACTGTTTTTT
few | TRBJ1-3 | NA | TRBV3-1 | CASSPWANSGNTIYF | TGTGCCAGCAGCCCGTGGGCCAACTCTGGAAACACCATATATTTT
medium-sized | TRBJ2-7 | TRBD2 | TRBV15 | CATSRDRGLASSYEQYF | TGTGCCACCAGCAGAGATCGTGGACTAGCGTCCTCCTACGAGCAGTACTTC
many | TRBJ2-3 | NA | TRBV27 | CASSRHATDTQYF | TGTGCCAGCAGTCGCCACGCCACAGATACGCAGTATTTT
many | TRBJ2-2 | TRBD2 | TRBV15 | CATRPTAGGYTGELFF | TGTGCCACCCGACCCACAGCGGGAGGTTACACCGGGGAGCTGTTTTTT
large | TRBJ2-1 | NA | TRBV5-1 | CASSFPNGYNEQFF | TGCGCCAGCAGCTTCCCAAACGGCTACAATGAGCAGTTCTTC
many | TRBJ2-7 | TRBD2 | TRBV20-1 | CSAIGLAVSYEQYF | TGCAGTGCAATTGGACTAGCCGTCTCCTACGAGCAGTACTTC
many | TRBJ2-4 | NA | TRBV20-1 | CSANTGPRGNIQYF | TGCAGTGCTAATACAGGGCCCAGGGGAAACATTCAGTACTTC
NA | TRBJ1-5 | NA | TRBV18 | CASSTDKNQPQHF | TGTGCCAGCTCGACGGACAAGAATCAGCCCCAGCATTTT
many | TRBJ2-1 | NA | TRBV5-4 | CASSSPNDNEQFF | TGTGCCAGCAGCTCTCCAAATGATAATGAGCAGTTCTTC
few | TRBJ2-1 | NA | TRBV19 | CATKWGPEQFF | TGTGCCACTAAATGGGGTCCTGAGCAGTTCTTC
few | TRBJ1-1 | NA | TRBV5-1 | CASSAEAPGRDTEAFF | TGCGCCAGCAGCGCGGAAGCCCCAGGGAGGGACACTGAAGCTTTCTTT